The 24 T cell receptor beta chains below were found in one sample sequenced in a study of shared T cell receptors in the human thymus. TCRdb's table, derived via immunoSEQ multiplex PCR, lists solely in-frame clones and lacks some. The table shows about 540,000 clones, with 78% occurring only once. This same sample was also taken into another study, of human thymus T cells.

Sequencing was carried out using thymocytes. The source is a boy in the first two years of life with a congenital heart defect.

V gene TRBV28 combines with J gene TRBJ2-7, with a weak D call TRBD2 (6 bases). The CDR3 sequence is 13 residues long. In germline, CDR1 is MDHEN, CDR2 SYDVKM. V was cut by 5 bases and J by 6 bases, with 14 bases left in between. Here the CDR3 reads CASSRREKCEQYF. CDR3 sequence (DNA): TGTGCCAGCAGTCGTCGGGAGAAGTGCGAGCAGTACTTC.

This chain connects TRBV29-1 to TRBJ1-2; TRBD1 aligns across 7 bases. The V gene's germline CDR1 is SQVTM and CDR2 ANQGSEA. Trimming removed 1 base from V and 8 bases from J; junction bases left unmatched: 10. The CDR3 covers 14 residues. As DNA, the CDR3 is TGCAGCGTTGAAGGTGTTAGGGGGCGTCGGGGCTACACCTTC. Translation: CSVEGVRGRRGYTF.

The gene calls are TRBV5-8 and TRBJ2-2, with TRBD1 identical over 9 bases. The ends lost 1 base at V and 3 bases at J; junction bases unmatched: 10. This CDR3 spans 18 amino acids. Per the germline V gene, CDR1 is SGHTS and CDR2 is YDEGEE. Written as DNA, the CDR3 is TGTGCCAGCAGCTTGACAGGGGGCGAAGTGGTCGACACCGGGGAGCTGTTTTTT. This gives the protein CASSLTGGEVVDTGELFF.

The chain is built from TRBV18 and TRBJ2-2; D may be TRBD2 (6 bases). The length of the CDR3 is 16 residues. Trimming took off 0 bases at V and 2 bases at J, with 10 bases between the two ends. Germline CDR1 reads KGHSH; CDR2 reads LQKENI. The CDR3 bases are TGTGCCAGCTCACCACCGGTCGGGACTAACACCGGGGAGCTGTTTTTT. This codes for CASSPPVGTNTGELFF.

J is TRBJ2-7 and V is TRBV9, with 8 bases aligning to TRBD2. This CDR3 is built from 13 residues. V was pared by 7 bases and J by 3 bases, with 6 bases of the junction left unmatched. Per the germline V gene, CDR1 is SGDLS and CDR2 is YYNGEE. The CDR3 loop is CASRGGASYEQYF. The CDR3 DNA reads TGTGCCAGCCGGGGGGGCGCGAGCTACGAGCAGTACTTC.

The chain carries TRBV6-6 and TRBJ1-2, with 8 bases that match TRBD1. The CDR3 covers 13 residues. Germline V gives CDR1 MNHNY, CDR2 SVGAGI (reference sequence). With V trimmed by 5 bases and J by 6 bases, 5 bases remained unmatched. The CDR3 here is CASSAQGAHGYTF. CDR3 bases: TGTGCCAGCAGTGCCCAGGGGGCCCATGGCTACACCTTC.

This CDR3 reads CSVIGLAGGPDNEQFF. As DNA, the CDR3 is TGCAGCGTCATCGGACTAGCGGGAGGGCCTGACAATGAGCAGTTCTTC. V and J are TRBV29-1 and TRBJ2-1; TRBD2 matches 15 bases. The CDR3 has 16 amino acids. Germline V lookup: CDR1 SQVTM, CDR2 ANQGSEA. J gave up 5 bases and V 6 bases, and 8 bases lay outside the gene matches.

CDR3 residues: CASSLRGTSGRGGNEQFF. DNA of the CDR3: TGTGCCAGCAGCTTACGGGGGACTAGCGGGAGAGGAGGCAATGAGCAGTTCTTC. The J gene is TRBJ2-1, the V gene TRBV7-6; 14 bases are a match to TRBD2. This CDR3 has 18 residues. Germline loops: CDR1 SGHVS, CDR2 FNYEAQ. The trim removed 2 bases at V and 6 bases at J, leaving 9 bases unmatched. Drawing the rest from reference TRBV7-6 and TRBJ2-1, the complete variable domain is GAGVSQSPRYKVTKRGQDVALRCDPISGHVSLYWYRQALGQGPEFLTYFNYEAQQDKSGLPNDRFSAERPEGSISTLTIQRTEQRDSAMYRCASSLRGTSGRGGNEQFFGPGTRLTVL.

V gene TRBV7-2 combines with J gene TRBJ2-7; 8 nucleotides match TRBD1. The V segment lost 5 bases and the J segment 4 bases; nucleotides outside the gene matches: 4. This CDR3 is built from 13 residues. Germline V gene data show CDR1 as SGHTA and CDR2 as FQGNSA. For the CDR3, the DNA is TGTGCCAGCAGCCGGACAGGGCGGTACGAGCAGTACTTC. As protein: CASSRTGRYEQYF.

The chain carries TRBV10-2 and TRBJ2-7; no reliable D call. The CDR3 is 14 residues long. From germline, CDR1 is WSHSY and CDR2 SAAADI. V was shortened by 3 bases and J by 3 bases, with 12 bases between the two germline ends. In DNA, the CDR3 is TGCGCCAGCAGTGATCACTCTCAGGTCTACGAGCAGTACTTC. Encoded protein: CASSDHSQVYEQYF.

The V gene is TRBV7-2, the J gene TRBJ2-3; TRBD2 matches at 7 bases. The CDR3 runs 16 residues. Germline CDR1 reads SGHTA; CDR2 reads FQGNSA. Trimming took 5 bases from V and 1 from J; bases not matched to a gene: 9. The CDR3 DNA sequence: TGTGCCAGCAGCCTAGAGCGGGACTGGCGCACAGATACGCAGTATTTT. As protein: CASSLERDWRTDTQYF.

The rearrangement uses TRBV5-3 and TRBJ1-2, with 8 bases matching TRBD1. TRBV5-3 is noted as an ORF with a role that remains uncertain. Germline trimming cut 3 bases from V and 8 bases from J; bases unmatched to any gene: 9. The CDR3 has 14 amino acids. DNA for the CDR3: TGTGCCAGAAGCTCCAGGACAGGGAAAGGCGGCTACACCTTC. It is translated as CARSSRTGKGGYTF.

V gene TRBV20-1 combines with J gene TRBJ1-1; 8 bases agree with TRBD1. The CDR3 runs 9 residues. Germline assignment: CDR1 DFQATT and CDR2 SNEGSKA (reference sequence). The chain's CDR3 is CTGQEEAFF. The CDR3 coding sequence is TGCACGGGACAGGAAGAAGCTTTCTTT.

The rearrangement links TRBV4-1 to TRBJ2-7; 15 bases line up with TRBD2. The V gene end was trimmed by 0 bases and the J gene end by 0 bases; junction bases not matched to a gene: 6. CDR3 length: 19 amino acids. CDR1 MGHRA and CDR2 YSYEKL come from the germline V gene. The CDR3 reads CASSQDSGTSGRSSYEQYF. The CDR3 DNA reads TGCGCCAGCAGCCAAGATTCGGGGACTAGCGGGAGGAGCTCCTACGAGCAGTACTTC.

The V and J genes are TRBV19 and TRBJ2-7, with D possibly TRBD1 on 6 matching bases. Germline lookup yields CDR1 LNHDA and CDR2 SQIVND (reference sequence). Trimming shortened V by 0 bases and J by 6 bases, and 12 bases separated the two germline ends. CDR3 length: 14 residues. Written as DNA, the CDR3 is TGTGCCAGTAGTATAGATTGGGGCAGGGGCGAGCAGTACTTC. This gives the protein CASSIDWGRGEQYF.

This chain joins TRBV15 and TRBJ1-5, with TRBD1 identical over 10 bases. Germline-derived CDR1 and CDR2 are LNHNV and YYDKDF (reference sequence). The CDR3 sequence is 15 residues long. J lost 6 bases, V lost 7 bases, and 9 bases had no gene match. The CDR3 DNA reads as TGTGCCACCAACCCTGACAGGGGGCACAGTCAGCCCCAGCATTTT. Translation gives CATNPDRGHSQPQHF.

V usage is TRBV6-5 and J usage is TRBJ2-5; the D is unclear. This CDR3 region has 15 residues. The V end was cut by 8 bases, the J end by 1 base, with 17 bases between. Germline V CDR1 and CDR2: MNHEY, SVGAGI. The CDR3 nucleotides read TGTGCCAGCTCCTCGCGGCCAAAATCCCAAGAGACCCAGTACTTC. It yields the protein CASSSRPKSQETQYF.

The chain joins TRBV4-3 to TRBJ2-3, with TRBD2 identical over 13 bases. The CDR3 totals 16 residues. Trimming took 1 base from V and 6 from J; bases not matched to a gene: 4. Per germline, CDR1 LGHNA and CDR2 YSLEER. CDR3 coding DNA: TGCGCCAGCAGCCAAGGGTGGACTAGCGGGAGCGATACGCAGTATTTT. As protein: CASSQGWTSGSDTQYF.

V usage is TRBV27 and J usage is TRBJ2-7; 8 nucleotides agree with TRBD2. The CDR3 loop spans 15 amino acids. Per germline, CDR1 MNHEY and CDR2 SMNVEV (reference sequence). V lost 3 bases to trimming and J lost 2 bases; unmatched junction nucleotides: 6. CDR3 sequence (DNA): TGTGCCAGCAGTTTGGGAACTAGCGGTCCCTACGAGCAGTACTTC. Protein sequence: CASSLGTSGPYEQYF.

The V gene is TRBV5-6, the J gene TRBJ2-1; tentatively, D is TRBD2 (5 bases). V was trimmed by 1 base and J by 2 bases, leaving 13 bases between them. The CDR3 extends over 16 amino acids. CDR1 and CDR2 from the germline V gene are SGHDT and YYEEEE. The CDR3 loop is CASSLSSGAAYNEQFF. In DNA form, the CDR3 reads TGTGCCAGCAGCTTGAGTTCAGGAGCGGCCTACAATGAGCAGTTCTTC.

This chain uses TRBV19 with TRBJ2-1; 10 bases line up with TRBD2. The CDR3 runs 15 residues. Germline lookup yields CDR1 LNHDA and CDR2 SQIVND (reference sequence). V shed 3 bases and J 6 bases; nucleotides not matched to a gene: 5. CDR3 sequence: CASSIVAGGGNEQFF. For the CDR3, the DNA is TGTGCCAGTAGTATTGTAGCGGGAGGAGGCAATGAGCAGTTCTTC.

V and J are TRBV27 and TRBJ2-7, with D perhaps TRBD2 (6 bases). This CDR3 region has 13 residues. V was clipped by 4 bases and J by 4 bases, with 11 bases between them. Germline loops: CDR1 MNHEY, CDR2 SMNVEV (reference sequence). In DNA form, the CDR3 reads TGTGCCAGCAGTTGGAGGGTATCGTACGAGCAGTACTTC. It is translated as CASSWRVSYEQYF.

This sequence joins TRBV2 and TRBJ2-7; D remains ambiguous. This CDR3 comprises 15 residues. CDR1 is SNHLY, CDR2 FYNNEI, per germline. V shed 2 bases and J shed 4 bases, with 15 bases lying between them. CDR3 protein: CASSESPGVRYEQYF. CDR3 nucleotide sequence: TGTGCCAGCAGTGAAAGTCCCGGCGTGCGGTACGAGCAGTACTTC.

This chain joins TRBV18 and TRBJ1-2; D unresolved. In germline, CDR1 is KGHSH, CDR2 LQKENI. This CDR3 spans 17 amino acids. Deletions cut 3 bases from V and 6 bases from J, with 23 bases between. The CDR3 bases are TGTGCCAGCTCACCGGGTCTGAGGGAGGACGAGAATCATGGCTACACCTTC. Translation: CASSPGLREDENHGYTF.